This entry lists 17 T cell receptor beta chains sequenced from one sample in a study of shared clonotypes between healthy human individuals. Profiling relied on immunoSEQ multiplex PCR, and the TCRdb table lists in-frame clones only, not all of them. The sample includes over a million clones, 65% to 75% of them seen just once. The sample taken for sequencing was memory CD4+ T cells sorted from blood. Subset: CD45RA-negative fraction. These receptors were collected from a man aged 18 to 30 in good health.

This sequence joins TRBV15 and TRBJ2-7; no reliable D call. The CDR3 has 13 residues. Germline values: CDR1 LNHNV, CDR2 YYDKDF (reference sequence). The V and J ends lost 0 bases and 6 bases respectively, with 9 bases between them. The CDR3 spells CATSRDPTVEQYF. The CDR3 region has the DNA TGTGCCACCAGCAGAGATCCTACGGTCGAGCAGTACTTC.

This chain joins TRBV6-1 and TRBJ2-3, with D possibly TRBD1 on 6 matching bases. V shed 8 bases and J shed 2 bases, with 17 bases lying between them. Germline-derived CDR1 and CDR2 are MNHNS and SASEGT. The length of the CDR3 is 15 residues. The CDR3 sequence is CASAHRGQNTDTQYF. The CDR3 nucleotides read TGTGCCAGCGCCCACCGGGGACAAAACACAGATACGCAGTATTTT.

The chain combines TRBV2 with TRBJ2-7; a possible D gene is TRBD2 (6 bases). This CDR3 has 16 residues. V lost 6 bases and J 1 base, leaving 19 bases between the germline ends. Germline V gives CDR1 SNHLY, CDR2 FYNNEI. CDR3 loop: CASRPEGRGTSYEQYF. The CDR3 nucleotides are TGTGCCAGCAGACCAGAGGGGCGGGGTACATCCTACGAGCAGTACTTC.

This clone came up a few times. The chain carries TRBV5-1 and TRBJ1-4; no reliable D call. Germline V gives CDR1 SGHRS, CDR2 YFSETQ. V was trimmed by 0 bases and J by 6 bases, leaving 9 bases between them. The CDR3 is made up of 14 amino acids. Here the CDR3 reads CASSLDSWDEKLFF. Here the CDR3 DNA reads TGCGCCAGCAGCTTGGATTCGTGGGATGAAAAACTGTTTTTT.

This clone showed up just a few times. The chain is built from TRBV29-1 and TRBJ1-1; D unclear. The CDR3 loop spans 12 amino acids. Germline-derived CDR1 and CDR2 are SQVTM and ANQGSEA. Between the trimmed V and J ends, which lost 1 base and 11 bases, there was a span of 14 bases. CDR3 coding DNA: TGCAGCGTTGAAGGGGGAGTAATCGGGGCTTTCTTT. This gives the protein CSVEGGVIGAFF.

In the case of this clone: A much larger clone lies a single base off, so this may be a read error. The V gene is TRBV6-5, the J gene TRBJ1-2; D not certain. Trimming took 0 bases from V and 4 from J, leaving 9 bases between them. The CDR3 totals 14 residues. Germline V gene lookup returns CDR1 MNHEY and CDR2 SVGAGI. The CDR3, as DNA: TGTGCCAGCAGTTACTCGGTCGGGTCCTATGGCTACACCTTC. Encoded protein: CASSYSVGSYGYTF.

V and J are TRBV5-6 and TRBJ2-6; unclear D gene. This CDR3 has 16 residues. Trimming removed 6 bases at V and 2 bases at J, with 15 bases between. Germline lookup yields CDR1 SGHDT and CDR2 YYEEEE. CDR3 coding DNA: TGTGCCAGCACCCGAAGGGCAGGTGCTGGGGCCAACGTCCTGACTTTC. Translated: CASTRRAGAGANVLTF. Together with reference TRBV5-6 and TRBJ2-6, the CDR3 gives the full variable domain: DAGVTQSPTHLIKTRGQQVTLRCSPKSGHDTVSWYQQALGQGPQFIFQYYEEEERQRGNFPDRFSGHQFPNYSSELNVNALLLGDSALYLCASTRRAGAGANVLTFGAGSRLTVL.

This clone appeared once. The genes are TRBV12-2 and TRBJ1-5. TRBV12-2 is a known pseudogene. This CDR3 has 18 amino acids. Here the CDR3 DNA reads TGTGCAAGTCGCTTAAGTTGCCCCACGCAGGAACTAAATCAGCCCCAGCATTTT. It codes for CASRLSCPTQELNQPQHF.

The chain joins TRBV9 to TRBJ2-5, with D possibly TRBD1 on 7 matching bases. The germline V gene encodes CDR1 SGDLS and CDR2 YYNGEE. The CDR3 runs to 17 residues. V was shortened by 4 bases and J by 4 bases, with 23 bases between the two germline ends. Here the CDR3 reads CASSPGGGGGLGETQYF. CDR3 DNA: TGTGCCAGCAGCCCTGGAGGAGGGGGCGGATTAGGAGAGACCCAGTACTTC. Full variable domain (outside the CDR3, taken from reference TRBV9 and TRBJ2-5): DSGVTQTPKHLITATGQRVTLRCSPRSGDLSVYWYQQSLDQGLQFLIQYYNGEERAKGNILERFSAQQFPDLHSELNLSSLELGDSALYFCASSPGGGGGLGETQYFGPGTRLLVL.

This clone occurred a few times. The chain is built from TRBV9 and TRBJ2-1; no firm D call. From germline, CDR1 is SGDLS and CDR2 YYNGEE. The CDR3 has 14 amino acids. V lost 2 bases and J lost 1, with 7 bases in between. CDR3 DNA: TGTGCCAGCAGCGTCAGCGAATCCTACAATGAGCAGTTCTTC. As protein: CASSVSESYNEQFF.

The chain is built from TRBV10-1 and TRBJ2-3, with TRBD2 matching 11 bases. The V gene end was trimmed by 6 bases and the J gene end by 6 bases; junction bases not matched to a gene: 2. The CDR3 spans 13 residues. In germline, CDR1 is WNHNN, CDR2 SYGVQD (reference sequence). Here the CDR3 DNA reads TGCGCCAGCAGAGGACTAGCGGGCGATACGCAGTATTTT. Amino acids: CASRGLAGDTQYF.

The V and J genes are TRBV11-3 and TRBJ2-5; D may be TRBD1 (5 bases). The CDR3 loop spans 15 amino acids. Trimming took 0 bases from V and 2 from J, leaving 10 bases between them. Germline values: CDR1 SGHNT, CDR2 YENEEA. Here the CDR3 DNA reads TGTGCCAGCAGCTTAGAAGGGGCAGTTCAAGAGACCCAGTACTTC. It translates to CASSLEGAVQETQYF.

Concerning this clone: Other nucleotide sequences from this sample produce the same CDR3. The chain uses TRBV5-8 and TRBJ1-5; D not certain. CDR3 length: 12 amino acids. Trimming shortened V by 0 bases and J by 4 bases, and 2 bases separated the two germline ends. Germline V CDR1 and CDR2: SGHTS, YDEGEE. CDR3 sequence: CASSLGNQPQHF. In nucleotides, the CDR3 is TGTGCCAGCAGCTTGGGAAATCAGCCCCAGCATTTT. The full variable domain, rest sourced from reference TRBV5-8 and TRBJ1-5, is EAGVTQSPTHLIKTRGQQATLRCSPISGHTSVYWYQQALGLGLQFLLWYDEGEERNRGNFPPRFSGRQFPNYSSELNVNALELEDSALYLCASSLGNQPQHFGDGTRLSIL.

The rearrangement links TRBV5-6 to TRBJ2-3; 11 bases map to TRBD2. The CDR3 has 15 amino acids. J lost 4 bases, V lost 4 bases, and 5 bases had no gene match. CDR1 and CDR2 from the germline V gene are SGHDT and YYEEEE. As DNA, the CDR3 is TGTGCCAGCAGCCAACTAGCGGGAGTAGCAGATACGCAGTATTTT. Residues: CASSQLAGVADTQYF. Complete variable domain (other parts from reference TRBV5-6 and TRBJ2-3): DAGVTQSPTHLIKTRGQQVTLRCSPKSGHDTVSWYQQALGQGPQFIFQYYEEEERQRGNFPDRFSGHQFPNYSSELNVNALLLGDSALYLCASSQLAGVADTQYFGPGTRLTVL.

The genes are TRBV19 and TRBJ1-5; 9 bases are shared with TRBD1. There are 14 residues in the CDR3. V trimming: 10 bases; J trimming: 4 bases; junction bases outside the gene matches: 8. CDR1 is LNHDA, CDR2 SQIVND, per germline (reference sequence). CDR3 coding DNA: TGTGCCACCGGGACAGGGAAGAAAAATCAGCCCCAGCATTTT. As protein: CATGTGKKNQPQHF.

This clone was counted between two and nine times. The V and J genes are TRBV5-5 and TRBJ2-2; 8 nucleotides match TRBD2. The CDR3 is made up of 19 amino acids. Germline values: CDR1 SGHKS, CDR2 YYEKEE (reference sequence). Unmatched junction bases numbered 15, after V lost 0 bases and J lost 5 bases. The CDR3 bases are TGTGCCAGCAGCTTGGCACTAGCGGTCCCCGGAGGGGGTACCGGGGAGCTGTTTTTT. It is translated as CASSLALAVPGGGTGELFF.

The chain uses TRBV7-9 and TRBJ2-7; the D is unclear. The V gene's germline CDR1 is SEHNR and CDR2 FQNEAQ (reference sequence). The V gene lost 1 base and the J gene lost 0 bases, with 4 bases spanning the gap. The CDR3 is made up of 13 amino acids. CDR3 nucleotides: TGTGCCAGCAGCTTAGTAAGCTCCTACGAGCAGTACTTC. Translated: CASSLVSSYEQYF.